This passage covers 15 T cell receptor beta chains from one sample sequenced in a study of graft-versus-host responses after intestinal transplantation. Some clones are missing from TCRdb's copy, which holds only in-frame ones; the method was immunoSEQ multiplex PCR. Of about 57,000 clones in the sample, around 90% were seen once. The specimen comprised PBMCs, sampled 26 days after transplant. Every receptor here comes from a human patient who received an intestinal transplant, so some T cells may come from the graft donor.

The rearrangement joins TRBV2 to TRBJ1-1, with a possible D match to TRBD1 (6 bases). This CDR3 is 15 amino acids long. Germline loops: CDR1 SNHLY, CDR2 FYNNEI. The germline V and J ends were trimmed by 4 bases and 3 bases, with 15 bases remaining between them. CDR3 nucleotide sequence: TGTGCCAGCAGTGCGGGGGGGGCGGGGGACACTGAAGCTTTCTTT. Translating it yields CASSAGGAGDTEAFF.

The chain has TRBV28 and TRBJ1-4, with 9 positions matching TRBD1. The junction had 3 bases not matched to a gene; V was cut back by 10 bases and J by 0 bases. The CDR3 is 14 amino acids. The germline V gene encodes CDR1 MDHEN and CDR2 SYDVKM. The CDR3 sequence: CATRQGATNEKLFF. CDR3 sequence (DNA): TGTGCCACCCGACAGGGGGCAACTAATGAAAAACTGTTTTTT.

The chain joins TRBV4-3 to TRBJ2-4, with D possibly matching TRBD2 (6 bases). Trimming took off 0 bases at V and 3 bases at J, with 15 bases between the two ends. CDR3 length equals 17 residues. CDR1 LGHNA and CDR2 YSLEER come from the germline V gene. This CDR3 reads CASSQDHDPGVKNIQYF. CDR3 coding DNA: TGCGCCAGCAGCCAAGATCATGACCCGGGGGTCAAAAACATTCAGTACTTC.

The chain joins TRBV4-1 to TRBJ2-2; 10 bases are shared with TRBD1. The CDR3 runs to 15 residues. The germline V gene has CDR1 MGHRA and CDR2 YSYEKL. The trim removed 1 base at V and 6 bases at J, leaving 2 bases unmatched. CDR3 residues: CASSQVGTGAGELFF. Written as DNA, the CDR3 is TGCGCCAGCAGCCAAGTCGGGACAGGGGCCGGGGAGCTGTTTTTT.

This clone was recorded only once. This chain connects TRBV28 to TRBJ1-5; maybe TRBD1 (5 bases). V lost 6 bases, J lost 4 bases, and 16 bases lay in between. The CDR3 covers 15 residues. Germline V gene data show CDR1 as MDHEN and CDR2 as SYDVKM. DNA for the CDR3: TGTGCCAGCAGATCAACAGTGGGGCCTAATCAGCCCCAGCATTTT. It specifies CASRSTVGPNQPQHF.

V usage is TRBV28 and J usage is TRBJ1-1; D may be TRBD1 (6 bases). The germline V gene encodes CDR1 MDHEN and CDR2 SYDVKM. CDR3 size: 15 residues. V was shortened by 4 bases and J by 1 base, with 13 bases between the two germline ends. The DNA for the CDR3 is TGTGCCAGCAGTTCCCCCGGACAGTCGAACACTGAAGCTTTCTTT. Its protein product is CASSSPGQSNTEAFF.

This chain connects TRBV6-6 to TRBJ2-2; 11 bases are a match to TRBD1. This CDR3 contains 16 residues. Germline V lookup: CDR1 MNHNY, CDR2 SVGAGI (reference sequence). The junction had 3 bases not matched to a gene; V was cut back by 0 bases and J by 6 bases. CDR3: CASSYSGQGVPGELFF. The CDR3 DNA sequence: TGTGCCAGCAGTTACTCGGGACAGGGGGTTCCCGGGGAGCTGTTTTTT.

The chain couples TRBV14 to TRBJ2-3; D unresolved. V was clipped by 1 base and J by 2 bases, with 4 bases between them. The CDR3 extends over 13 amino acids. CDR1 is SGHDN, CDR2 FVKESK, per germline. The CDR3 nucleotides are TGTGCCAGCAGCCAAGTAATCACAGATACGCAGTATTTT. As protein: CASSQVITDTQYF.

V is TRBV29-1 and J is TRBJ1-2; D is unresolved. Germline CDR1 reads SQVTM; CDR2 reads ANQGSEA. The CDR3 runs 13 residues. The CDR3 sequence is CSALPVANYGYTF. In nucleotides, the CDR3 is TGCAGTGCTCTCCCGGTGGCTAACTATGGCTACACCTTC.

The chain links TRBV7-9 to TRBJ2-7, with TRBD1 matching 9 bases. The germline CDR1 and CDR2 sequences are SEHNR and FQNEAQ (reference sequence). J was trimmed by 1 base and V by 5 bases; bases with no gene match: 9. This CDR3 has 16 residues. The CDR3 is CASSPRDRERSYEQYF. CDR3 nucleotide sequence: TGTGCCAGCAGCCCTCGGGACAGGGAAAGGTCCTACGAGCAGTACTTC.

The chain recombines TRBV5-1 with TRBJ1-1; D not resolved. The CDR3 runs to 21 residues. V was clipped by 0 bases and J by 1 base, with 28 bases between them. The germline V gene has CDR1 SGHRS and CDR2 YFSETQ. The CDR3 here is CASSLVGSLTAASLANTEAFF. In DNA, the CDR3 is TGCGCCAGCAGCTTGGTGGGCAGTTTGACGGCTGCCAGTCTTGCGAACACTGAAGCTTTCTTT.

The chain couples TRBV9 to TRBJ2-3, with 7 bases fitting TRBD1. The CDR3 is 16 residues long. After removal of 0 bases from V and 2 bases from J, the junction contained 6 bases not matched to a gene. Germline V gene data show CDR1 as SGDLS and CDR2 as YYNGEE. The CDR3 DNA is TGTGCCAGCAGCGTAGGTCCAGGGGGATTCACAGATACGCAGTATTTT. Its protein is CASSVGPGGFTDTQYF.

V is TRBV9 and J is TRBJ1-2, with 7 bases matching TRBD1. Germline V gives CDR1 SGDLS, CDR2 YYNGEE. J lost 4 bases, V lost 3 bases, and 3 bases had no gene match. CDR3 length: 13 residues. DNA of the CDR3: TGTGCCAGCAGCGGGGACAGCCCCTATGGCTACACCTTC. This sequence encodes CASSGDSPYGYTF.

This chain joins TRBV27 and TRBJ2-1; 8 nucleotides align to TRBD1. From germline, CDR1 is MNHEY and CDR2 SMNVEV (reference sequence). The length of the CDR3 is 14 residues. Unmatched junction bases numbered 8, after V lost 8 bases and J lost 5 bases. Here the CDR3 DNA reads TGTGCCAGCTCTCACAGGGGGGACAACAATGAGCAGTTCTTC. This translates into CASSHRGDNNEQFF.

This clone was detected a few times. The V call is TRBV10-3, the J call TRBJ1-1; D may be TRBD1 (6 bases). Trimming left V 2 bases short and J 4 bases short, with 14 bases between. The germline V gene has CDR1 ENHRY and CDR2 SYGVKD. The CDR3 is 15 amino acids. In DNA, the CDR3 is TGTGCCATCAGTGAGACCTGGACAGATCTCACTGAAGCTTTCTTT. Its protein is CAISETWTDLTEAFF.